This record covers a single T cell receptor beta chain. In its sample, this clonotype was seen many times. The antigen it recognizes is unknown. One base away there is no much larger clone; base qualities are not given. cDNA was synthesized by template-switch 5'RACE using a primer carrying a 10-nucleotide random unique molecular identifier by which each TCR transcript was tagged. Every sequencing run yielded over 200 million TCR-beta sequences covering 15-18 subjects. The RNeasy kit was used for extraction of total RNA. TCR-beta VDJ regions were amplified with primers for the TCR constant region and the 5'RACE anchor, using the KAPA Real-time Library Amplification kit. A first PCR added sample indexes and Illumina adaptors, and a second PCR then raised library yield. After Ampure bead purification, the roughly 650 bp TCR product was size-selected on a 2% E-gel SizeSelection system. Library quality was checked on a Bioanalyzer, concentration was measured with Qubit, and libraries were quantified with the Kapa Library Quantification kit before pooling. Paired-end 2 x 150 bp sequencing of the libraries was performed on an Illumina HiSeq 2500. To increase sequence diversity, about 25-31% phiX was spiked into each library pool. In the source study's methods: The quality-filtered reads were processed with the UMI-based MiGEC pipeline, whose error correction step removed more than 90% of the raw TCR sequences. IMGT germline references were used for aligning VDJ genes, and each clonotype was defined as a unique CDR3 amino acid sequence together with its V-J genes. Clonal expansion, Shannon diversity and CDR3 relatedness (CalcPairwiseDistances, ClusterSamples) were evaluated with VDJtools, and phylogenetic trees were built with CLCbio workbench. Clones with at least 8 unique UMIs were defined as expanded, with this threshold being based on coefficient-of-variation modelling across technical triplicates. TCRdb reran the public reads through fastp at Q25 and MiXCR, keeping productive beta chains. Under each unique CDR3 protein, matching rows form one entry showing the most common genes and DNA. The V and J calls shown here were made by TCRdb, not taken from the authors' results. This sample comprises 55,000 to 75,000 distinct CDR3 sequences, over 4% of them detected only once. The ten most abundant clones make up roughly 6% of the sample.

The sample belongs to a study of neurological immune-mediated disorders (dated by TCRdb to the late 2010s). A note on the overall study: Among the roughly 35 multiple sclerosis patients, approximately 30 had relapsing-remitting MS and 3 had secondary progressive MS. Longitudinal samples, technical triplicates and paired sorted CD4+ and CD8+ T-cell subsets, alongside PBMC samples, were included among the roughly 100 TCR-beta libraries. The cohort was made up of 68 subjects, consisting of 15 or so HAM/TSP patients, about 34 multiple sclerosis patients and around 20 healthy controls. Using UMI-based sequencing, the study compared peripheral blood TCR-beta repertoires from patients with HTLV-I-associated myelopathy (HAM/TSP), patients with multiple sclerosis, and healthy controls. What the study reported, not specific to this receptor: TCR clonal expansion was highest in HAM/TSP patients and lowest in MS patients, with MS patients falling below even healthy controls. No association of the MS cluster with clinical or MRI features was observed, and the need for larger cohorts was stated by the authors. No identical CDR3 amino acid sequences were found to be shared among expanded clones across subjects, suggesting that TCR-beta repertoires were private in all groups. In phylogenetic analysis, the repertoires of 18 of 34 MS patients grouped into a cluster of related CDR3 sequences, which suggests a possible signature at the repertoire level.

The trim is 5 bases for V and 0 bases for J, with a gap of 17 bases between the germline ends. The germline V gene (reference sequence) specifies DFQATT as CDR1 and SNEGSKA as CDR2. From the cysteine up to the phenylalanine, the CDR3 has a length of 16 residues. The CDR3 DNA has 48 bases and is translated from base 1. For unsorted PBMC libraries, 2 million PBMCs were used after storage in RNAlater at -80 degrees C until RNA extraction. Multiple sclerosis patients were enrolled in a US clinical protocol under which disease progression was evaluated by magnetic resonance imaging. Peripheral blood was subjected to Ficoll-Hypaque density gradient centrifugation to isolate PBMCs, which were then cryopreserved in liquid nitrogen.

The sample consisted of PBMCs. The V and J segments used are TRBV20-1 and TRBJ1-3, with the D gene uncertain. This clonotype was obtained from a human donor with multiple sclerosis. The donor label of this sample is uncertain. The nucleotide sequence is TGCAGTGCTCGACCCACCAGGTTCCTCTCTGGAAACACCATATATTTT. This translates into CSARPTRFLSGNTIYF.